This T cell receptor beta chain emerged from a study of CD8 T cells in Susac syndrome. TEMRA cells were FACS-enriched, with CD8+ and CD4+ T cells isolated negatively. The germline V gene encodes CDR1 SEHNR and CDR2 FQNEAQ (reference sequence). The CDR3 contains 17 residues. V shed 6 bases, J shed 2 bases, and the junction held 10 bases outside the gene matches. Reverse transcription of roughly 0.45 to 1 ug RNA was carried out with random hexamers. The amplification used immunoSEQ multiplex PCR on TCR beta CDR3; it spanned 54 Vbeta and 13 Jbeta. TCRdb re-called the immunoSEQ multiplex PCR reads through MiXCR, storing one row per CDR3 protein. The sample includes about 47,000 distinct CDR3 sequences, around 92% seen only once; the top ten take 0.41%. In its sample, this clonotype was seen once.

Source material: CD8+ T cells from PBMCs. The sequence was obtained from a human donor in good health. The chain is built from TRBV7-9 and TRBJ2-7; 13 nucleotides match TRBD2. Written as DNA, the CDR3 is TGTGCCAGCAGGGGGACTAGCGGGACGACGACAGCCTACGAGCAGTACTTC. Its translation is CASRGTSGTTTAYEQYF.